These 2 T cell receptor beta chains were sequenced from one sample in a study of blood T cell repertoires in COVID-19. The table came from immunoSEQ multiplex PCR; TCRdb's copy has only in-frame clones and leaves some out. The sample carries almost 500,000 clones, around nine tenths recorded once. Material for sequencing was PBMCs or T cells enriched from blood (not recorded which). These receptors were obtained from a woman aged 55-69 years who had recovered from COVID-19.

Only one count was recorded for this clone. The rearrangement joins TRBV6-5 to TRBJ2-2; 7 nucleotides align to TRBD2. V lost 6 bases, J lost 1 base, and 5 bases stayed unmatched. Germline V gives CDR1 MNHEY, CDR2 SVGAGI. The CDR3 contains 15 residues. CDR3 sequence: CASRLKRGNTGELFF. Written as DNA, the CDR3 is TGTGCCAGCAGACTCAAGCGGGGGAACACCGGGGAGCTGTTTTTT.

The CDR3 sequence: CASSSIQVAGAAKNIQYF. CDR3 sequence (DNA): TGTGCCAGCAGCTCGATTCAAGTAGCGGGGGCAGCCAAAAACATTCAGTACTTC. The chain links TRBV5-6 to TRBJ2-4, with 9 bases lining up with TRBD2. Germline assignment: CDR1 SGHDT and CDR2 YYEEEE. The CDR3 is 18 residues long. V shed 3 bases, J shed 0 bases, and the junction held 10 bases outside the gene matches.